Included here is one TCR beta chain sequence, with context. The antigen is undetermined. The sample's time point: newly diagnosed GD, antithyroid drugs for less than 3 months. Scientists built the TCR library using RNA that was extracted from PBMCs. Germline assignment: CDR1 SGHKS and CDR2 YYEKEE (reference sequence). The CDR3 is made up of 16 amino acids. V was shortened by 4 bases and J by 2 bases, with 18 bases between the two germline ends. This sample was included in a study of regulatory T cells in long-lasting Graves disease. Study-wide results and caveats: Gene preferences differed: TRBV28, TRBJ1-2, TRBJ2-5 in persistent cases.

The authors built TCR beta libraries using iRepertoire HTBI primers and Arm-PCR of CDR3 regions. TCRdb called the multiplex PCR reads again in MiXCR, with one record for every CDR3 protein. The sample has 550,000 or so distinct CDR3 sequences, 12% seen once. The sample was also reused in another study, on T cells in Graves' hyperthyroidism and ophthalmopathy.

Here the sequenced sample was peripheral blood mononuclear cells (PBMCs), taken at new diagnosis, from a patient treated with antithyroid drugs. This sequence was found in a woman aged 25 to 39 with Graves disease. The chain carries TRBV5-5 and TRBJ1-1, with D possibly being TRBD1 (5 bases). The CDR3 region is CASSISYRGLNTEAFF. The DNA for the CDR3 is TGTGCCAGCAGCATCTCCTACCGGGGCCTTAACACTGAAGCTTTCTTT.